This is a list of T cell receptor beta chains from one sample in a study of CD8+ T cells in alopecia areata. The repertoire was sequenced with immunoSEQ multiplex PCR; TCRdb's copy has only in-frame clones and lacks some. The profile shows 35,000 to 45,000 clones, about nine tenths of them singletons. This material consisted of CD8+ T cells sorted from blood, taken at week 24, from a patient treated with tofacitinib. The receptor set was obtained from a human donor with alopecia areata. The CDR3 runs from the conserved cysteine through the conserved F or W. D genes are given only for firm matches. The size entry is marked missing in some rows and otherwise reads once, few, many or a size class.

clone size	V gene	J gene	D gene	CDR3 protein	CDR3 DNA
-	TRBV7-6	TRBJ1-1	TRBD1	CASSPGQGGTEAFF	TGTGCCAGCAGCCCGGGACAGGGGGGCACTGAAGCTTTCTTT
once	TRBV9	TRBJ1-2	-	CASSVEANYGYTF	TGTGCCAGCAGCGTAGAGGCTAACTATGGCTACACCTTC
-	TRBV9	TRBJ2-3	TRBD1	CASSAGQGNTDTQYF	TGTGCCAGCAGCGCCGGACAGGGAAACACAGATACGCAGTATTTT
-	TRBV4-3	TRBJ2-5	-	CASSQGFLEETQYF	TGCGCCAGCAGCCAGGGTTTTCTCGAAGAGACCCAGTACTTC
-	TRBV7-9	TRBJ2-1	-	CASRRGTVRNEQFF	TGTGCCAGTAGACGGGGTACCGTAAGGAATGAGCAGTTCTTC
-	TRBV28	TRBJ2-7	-	CASSPTSSLSYEQYF	TGTGCCAGCAGCCCAACTAGCTCTCTCTCCTACGAGCAGTACTTC
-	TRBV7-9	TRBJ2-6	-	CASSGNVLTF	TGTGCCAGCAGCGGCAACGTCCTGACTTTC
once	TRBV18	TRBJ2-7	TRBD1	CASSPEEGQGFYEQYF	TGTGCCAGCTCACCAGAAGAGGGACAGGGGTTTTACGAGCAGTACTTC
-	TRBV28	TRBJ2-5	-	CASSTYQETQYF	TGTGCCAGCAGCACGTACCAAGAGACCCAGTACTTC
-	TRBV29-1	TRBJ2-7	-	CSALDSLRAYEQYF	TGCAGCGCCCTGGACAGCCTAAGGGCATACGAGCAGTACTTC
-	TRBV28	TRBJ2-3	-	CASSLGVSTDTQYF	TGTGCCAGCAGTTTGGGAGTTAGCACAGATACGCAGTATTTT
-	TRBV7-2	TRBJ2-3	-	CASSRQGRGLGTDTQYF	TGTGCCAGCAGCCGCCAGGGGCGGGGCCTTGGCACAGATACGCAGTATTTT
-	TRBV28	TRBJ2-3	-	CASSLGTASTDTQYF	TGTGCCAGCAGTTTAGGCACAGCGAGCACAGATACGCAGTATTTT
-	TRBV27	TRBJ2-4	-	CASSLPGSNIQYF	TGTGCCAGCAGTTTACCAGGGTCGAACATTCAGTACTTC
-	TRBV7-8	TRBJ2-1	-	CASTGDSGGPHEQFF	TGTGCCAGCACAGGCGATTCCGGGGGGCCCCATGAGCAGTTCTTC
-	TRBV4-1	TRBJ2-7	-	CASSQVLGVDEQYF	TGCGCCAGCAGCCAAGTTTTGGGAGTTGACGAGCAGTACTTC
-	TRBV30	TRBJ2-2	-	CAWSKETGELFF	TGTGCCTGGAGTAAAGAAACCGGGGAGCTGTTTTTT
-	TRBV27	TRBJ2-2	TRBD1	CASRDRGYTGELFF	TGTGCCAGCCGTGACAGGGGGTACACCGGGGAGCTGTTTTTT
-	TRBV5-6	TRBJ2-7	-	CASSLGWVGGEQYF	TGTGCCAGCAGCTTGGGATGGGTGGGGGGCGAGCAGTACTTC
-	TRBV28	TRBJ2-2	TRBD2	CATIRDYLSTGELFF	TGTGCCACCATCCGGGACTACCTGTCGACCGGGGAGCTGTTTTTT
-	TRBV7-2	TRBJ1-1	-	CASSLGTGMNTEAFF	TGTGCCAGCAGCTTAGGTACAGGAATGAACACTGAAGCTTTCTTT
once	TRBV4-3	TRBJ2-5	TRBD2	CASSQDRFGAGGQLGTQYF	TGCGCCAGCAGCCAAGATCGGTTTGGAGCGGGGGGCCAGCTCGGCACCCAGTACTTC
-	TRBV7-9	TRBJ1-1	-	CASSSGRDRNTEAFF	TGTGCCAGCAGCTCTGGAAGGGATAGAAACACTGAAGCTTTCTTT
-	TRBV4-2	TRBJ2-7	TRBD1	CASSAGGQESSYEQYF	TGTGCCAGCAGCGCAGGGGGACAGGAGAGCTCCTACGAGCAGTACTTC
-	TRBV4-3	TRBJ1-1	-	CASSPSTGSPEAFF	TGCGCCAGCAGCCCGTCCACAGGCTCCCCTGAAGCTTTCTTT
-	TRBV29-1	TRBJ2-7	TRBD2	CSVRSAGGSYEQYF	TGCAGCGTCAGGTCAGCGGGGGGCTCCTACGAGCAGTACTTC
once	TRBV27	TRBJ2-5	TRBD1	CASSIPLPSDRLQETQYF	TGTGCCAGCAGTATACCACTGCCTTCGGACAGGCTCCAAGAGACCCAGTACTTC
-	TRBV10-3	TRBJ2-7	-	CAICRESHEQYF	TGTGCCATCTGCCGGGAATCCCACGAGCAGTACTTC
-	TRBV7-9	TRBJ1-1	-	CASSPTENTEAFF	TGTGCCAGCAGCCCGACAGAGAACACTGAAGCTTTCTTT
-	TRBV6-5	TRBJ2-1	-	CASSSGSYNEQFF	TGTGCCAGCAGTTCAGGGTCCTACAATGAGCAGTTCTTC
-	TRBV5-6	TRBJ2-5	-	CASSLPLGTQYF	TGTGCCAGCAGCTTGCCGCTGGGGACCCAGTACTTC
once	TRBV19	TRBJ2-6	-	CASSMDGSGANVLTF	TGTGCCAGTAGTATGGACGGCTCTGGGGCCAACGTCCTGACTTTC